This T cell receptor (beta chain) was found in a study of blood T cell repertoires in COVID-19 (dated by TCRdb to the early 2020s). Study-level background: The collaborator samples originated in the United States, Italy and Spain and spanned the acute and convalescent phases of COVID-19. Subjects who had been exposed to COVID-19, were actively infected with it, or had recovered from it provided the deeply sampled blood TCRbeta repertoires that made up the dataset. The material from the prospective study consisted of cDNA or gDNA derived from T cells, B-cell-depleted T cells, or PBMCs. Where available, HLA class I and class II types were obtained from metadata supplied by the sample provider rather than from assay-based typing. The samples were drawn from two sources: the first 160 participants of the ongoing ImmuneRACE study, and 950 to 1,500 subjects contributed by 6 global collaborators. A de-identified subject ID, COVID-19 status, age in years and sex were almost always included in the sample metadata. The repertoires were released in a freely available public database intended as a resource for research on the immune response to SARS-CoV-2. What the authors observed across the whole study: How much clinical and demographic metadata was included differed by source and by participant, and the metadata was provided uncurated.

TCRbeta CDR3 regions were amplified from genomic DNA using the immunoSEQ Assay, a bias-controlled multiplex PCR. From the authors' description of their analysis: Nucleated cell counts per sample were estimated from amplification of reference gene primers within the assay. To quantify the absolute abundance of each unique TCRbeta CDR3 rearrangement, sequence reads were collapsed and filtered. Productive Simpson clonality was computed per sample as the square root of Simpson's diversity index over productive rearrangements. TCRdb mirrors the immuneACCESS table, restricted to in-frame sequences. Some clones are absent from its copies; in checked studies, under half trace to an unresolved V gene, and the reason for the others is unknown. Clone size and the V and J calls come from that table; the DNA yielded D and trimming. The sample table shows about 230,000 clones, and roughly 85% are seen once. Approximately 2.6% of the sample comes from the top ten.

With regard to this clone: Its antigen remains unidentified. The input lacks base qualities; no much larger clone sits a single base away.

The collaborating institutions used their own protocols to collect whole blood in K2EDTA tubes. For TCRbeta analysis, collaborators shipped samples in one of three forms: frozen whole blood, isolated PBMCs, or DNA extracted from either of those sample types. The sequence was collected from a woman aged 70-85 years with active or convalescent COVID-19. The sample taken for sequencing was peripheral blood.

The CDR3 has the sequence CASSLPGTGTYEQYF. The nucleotide sequence is given as TGTGCCAGCTCACTTCCCGGGACAGGGACCTACGAGCAGTACTTC. The rearranged segments are TRBV18 and TRBJ2-7, and TRBD1 aligns with 9 junction nucleotides. The CDR3 has 15 amino acids, counting the end cysteine and phenylalanine. The only DNA kept is the CDR3, 45 bases in frame from the first base. Relative to germline, V is missing 4 bases and J is missing 2 bases, with 6 bases of the junction outside any gene match. CDR1 and CDR2 are drawn from the germline V gene: KGHSH, LQKENI.